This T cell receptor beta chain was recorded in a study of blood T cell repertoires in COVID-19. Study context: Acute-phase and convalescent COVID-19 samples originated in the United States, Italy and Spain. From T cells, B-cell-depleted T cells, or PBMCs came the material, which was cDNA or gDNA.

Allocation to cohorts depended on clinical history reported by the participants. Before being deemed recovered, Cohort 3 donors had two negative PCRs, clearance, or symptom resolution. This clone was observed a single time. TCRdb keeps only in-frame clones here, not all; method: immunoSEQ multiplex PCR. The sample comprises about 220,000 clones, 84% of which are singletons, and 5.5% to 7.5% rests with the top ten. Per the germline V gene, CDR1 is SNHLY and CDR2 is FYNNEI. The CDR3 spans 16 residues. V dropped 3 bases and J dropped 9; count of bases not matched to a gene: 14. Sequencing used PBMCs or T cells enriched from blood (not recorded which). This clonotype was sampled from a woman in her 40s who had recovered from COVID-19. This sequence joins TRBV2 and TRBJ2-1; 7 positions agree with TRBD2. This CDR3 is CASSDWRELMRGEQFF. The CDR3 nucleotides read TGTGCCAGCAGTGACTGGCGGGAGTTGATGAGGGGTGAGCAGTTCTTC.